The 26 T cell receptor beta chains given below trace back to one sample, sequenced in a study of human versus mouse CDR3 diversity and MHC coevolution. Clones were sequenced by immunoSEQ multiplex PCR, and TCRdb holds only the in-frame ones, with some missing. The sample holds 55,000 to 65,000 clones, about 94% seen once. Material for sequencing was naive CD4+ T cells from blood. The sample's subset: CD45RO-negative CD62L-positive naive CD4 T cells. These receptors all stem from a person between 55 and 70 years old in good health.

V gene TRBV28 combines with J gene TRBJ2-2, with D uncertain. The germline V gene encodes CDR1 MDHEN and CDR2 SYDVKM. Trimming stripped 1 base from V and 4 bases from J, with 4 bases between. This CDR3 has 13 amino acids. CDR3 DNA sequence: TGTGCCAGCAGTTTATCGGGCACCGGGGAGCTGTTTTTT. Its protein is CASSLSGTGELFF.

The genes are TRBV11-3 and TRBJ2-7; weak D call: TRBD2 (6 bases). The CDR3 is made up of 15 amino acids. V shed 1 base and J shed 2 bases, with 12 bases lying between them. CDR1 SGHNT and CDR2 YENEEA come from the germline V gene. CDR3 nucleotide sequence: TGTGCCAGCAGCTTAGGACTAGGTGTACCCTACGAGCAGTACTTC. Protein product: CASSLGLGVPYEQYF. Full variable domain (missing parts from reference TRBV11-3 and TRBJ2-7): EAGVVQSPRYKIIEKKQPVAFWCNPISGHNTLYWYLQNLGQGPELLIRYENEEAVDDSQLPKDRFSAERLKGVDSTLKIQPAELGDSAVYLCASSLGLGVPYEQYFGPGTRLTVT.

The chain employs TRBV19 and TRBJ2-3, with 7 bases identical to TRBD2. Germline loops: CDR1 LNHDA, CDR2 SQIVND (reference sequence). V dropped 9 bases and J dropped 4; count of bases not matched to a gene: 10. The CDR3 consists of 14 residues. The CDR3 region is CASSVRTSADTQYF. For the CDR3, the DNA is TGTGCCAGCAGCGTTAGGACTAGTGCAGATACGCAGTATTTT.

The rearrangement links TRBV18 to TRBJ1-3; possible D gene TRBD1, 5 bases. Germline V gives CDR1 KGHSH, CDR2 LQKENI. Trimming took off 2 bases at V and 4 bases at J, with 9 bases between the two ends. The CDR3 is made up of 14 amino acids. The CDR3 protein is CASSPEEGGNTIYF. In DNA form, the CDR3 reads TGTGCCAGCTCACCAGAGGAGGGGGGAAACACCATATATTTT.

The genes are TRBV19 and TRBJ1-5; TRBD1 is a possible D gene (5 bases). The CDR3 is 13 residues long. Trimming took off 1 base at V and 10 bases at J, with 11 bases between the two ends. Germline V lookup: CDR1 LNHDA, CDR2 SQIVND (reference sequence). The CDR3 bases are TGTGCCAGTAGTATAGGACAGCCGAGCCCCCAGCATTTT. Translation gives CASSIGQPSPQHF. Full variable domain (outside the CDR3, taken from reference TRBV19 and TRBJ1-5): DGGITQSPKYLFRKEGQNVTLSCEQNLNHDAMYWYRQDPGQGLRLIYYSQIVNDFQKGDIAEGYSVSREKKESFPLTVTSAQKNPTAFYLCASSIGQPSPQHFGDGTRLSIL.

V gene TRBV2 combines with J gene TRBJ1-6, with TRBD1 identical over 8 bases. V trimming: 10 bases; J trimming: 0 bases; junction bases outside the gene matches: 11. Germline CDR1 SNHLY, CDR2 FYNNEI. This CDR3 contains 17 residues. CDR3: CATGTGGSSSYNSPLHF. For the CDR3, the DNA is TGTGCCACCGGAACAGGGGGGTCGAGCTCCTATAATTCACCCCTCCACTTT. The entire variable domain, with the rest obtained from reference TRBV2 and TRBJ1-6, is as follows: EPEVTQTPSHQVTQMGQEVILRCVPISNHLYFYWYRQILGQKVEFLVSFYNNEISEKSEIFDDQFSVERPDGSNFTLKIRSTKLEDSAMYFCATGTGGSSSYNSPLHFGNGTRLTVT.

This rearrangement joins TRBV7-8 to TRBJ1-3, with D perhaps TRBD1 (5 bases). The CDR3 sequence is 17 residues long. Germline assignment: CDR1 SGHVS and CDR2 FQNEAQ. Trimming stripped 5 bases from V and 10 bases from J, with 27 bases between. The CDR3 reads CASSPLREDRSPGTIYF. CDR3 DNA: TGTGCCAGCAGCCCCCTGAGAGAAGACAGAAGTCCTGGGACCATATATTTT.

The rearrangement uses TRBV6-5 and TRBJ1-5; TRBD1 might be the D (6 bases). The CDR3 extends over 14 amino acids. Germline CDR1 reads MNHEY; CDR2 reads SVGAGI. Trimming stripped 6 bases from V and 3 bases from J, with 12 bases between. CDR3 nucleotides: TGTGCCAGCAGGCAGACAGGTACCAATCAGCCCCAGCATTTT. It encodes CASRQTGTNQPQHF.

The CDR3 region is CASSEGASGRIVAYEQYF. As DNA, the CDR3 is TGTGCCAGCAGTGAAGGGGCTAGCGGGAGGATTGTAGCCTACGAGCAGTACTTC. The rearrangement uses TRBV6-1 and TRBJ2-7, with 11 positions matching TRBD2. CDR3 length: 18 amino acids. J gave up 2 bases and V 1 base, and 10 bases lay outside the gene matches. Germline V gives CDR1 MNHNS, CDR2 SASEGT.

The gene calls are TRBV5-6 and TRBJ2-7; 7 bases agree with TRBD2. Germline V lookup: CDR1 SGHDT, CDR2 YYEEEE. The V and J ends lost 2 bases and 5 bases, in that order; junction bases with no gene match: 7. The CDR3 runs 14 residues. DNA for the CDR3: TGTGCCAGCAGCTTTTGGGAGGGCCGGCACGAGCAGTACTTC. Translating gives CASSFWEGRHEQYF.

The genes are TRBV4-1 and TRBJ2-2; no firm D call. The ends were cut back, 1 base at V and 1 base at J, with 7 bases in the middle. Germline V CDR1 and CDR2: MGHRA, YSYEKL. This CDR3 contains 15 residues. CDR3 coding DNA: TGCGCCAGCAGCCAAGGCCAGGTGAACACCGGGGAGCTGTTTTTT. Amino acid sequence: CASSQGQVNTGELFF.

The chain employs TRBV5-1 and TRBJ2-7; 11 bases are a match to TRBD1. The V gene end was trimmed by 3 bases and the J gene end by 3 bases; junction bases not matched to a gene: 2. Germline-derived CDR1 and CDR2 are SGHRS and YFSETQ. CDR3 size: 14 residues. CDR3 sequence reads: CASSWGQGGYEQYF. CDR3 nucleotides: TGCGCCAGCAGCTGGGGACAGGGGGGCTACGAGCAGTACTTC.

The V and J genes are TRBV6-6 and TRBJ2-1, with 12 bases that match TRBD1. This CDR3 has 15 residues. The V gene end was trimmed by 2 bases and the J gene end by 7 bases; junction bases not matched to a gene: 3. Germline V lookup: CDR1 MNHNY, CDR2 SVGAGI (reference sequence). The CDR3 here is CASSYQGQGANEQFF. CDR3 DNA sequence: TGTGCCAGCAGTTACCAGGGACAGGGGGCAAATGAGCAGTTCTTC.

The V and J genes are TRBV5-6 and TRBJ2-1, with D possibly matching TRBD1 (5 bases). Trimming removed 3 bases at V and 8 bases at J, with 15 bases between. Germline CDR1 and CDR2: SGHDT and YYEEEE. This CDR3 region has 14 residues. The CDR3 region is CASSSDVGADEQFF. The CDR3 region has the DNA TGTGCCAGCAGCTCTGACGTTGGGGCGGATGAGCAGTTCTTC.

The genes are TRBV2 and TRBJ1-3; no clear D gene. Germline V gene sequence: CDR1 SNHLY, CDR2 FYNNEI. This CDR3 spans 17 amino acids. Trimming took 0 bases from V and 4 from J, leaving 16 bases between them. CDR3: CASSEALLRVGGNTIYF. As DNA, the CDR3 is TGTGCCAGCAGTGAAGCCTTGTTGAGGGTAGGCGGAAACACCATATATTTT. Together with reference TRBV2 and TRBJ1-3, the CDR3 gives the full variable domain: EPEVTQTPSHQVTQMGQEVILRCVPISNHLYFYWYRQILGQKVEFLVSFYNNEISEKSEIFDDQFSVERPDGSNFTLKIRSTKLEDSAMYFCASSEALLRVGGNTIYFGEGSWLTVV.

The chain joins TRBV5-4 to TRBJ2-5; 9 nucleotides match TRBD2. This CDR3 is 18 amino acids long. Germline V gene lookup returns CDR1 SGHNT and CDR2 YYREEE (reference sequence). Germline trimming cut 0 bases from V and 11 bases from J; bases unmatched to any gene: 20. CDR3: CASSLGGRGLLSPGEQYF. CDR3 DNA: TGTGCCAGCAGCTTGGGCGGGAGGGGACTCCTCTCTCCTGGGGAGCAGTACTTC.

This sequence joins TRBV19 and TRBJ1-5; TRBD1 is a possible D gene (6 bases). V was shortened by 2 bases and J by 6 bases, with 14 bases between the two germline ends. CDR3 length: 15 amino acids. CDR1 and CDR2 from the germline V gene are LNHDA and SQIVND (reference sequence). As DNA, the CDR3 is TGTGCCAGTAGTATACAAACAGGGACGGGTCAGCCCCAGCATTTT. Protein: CASSIQTGTGQPQHF.

The gene calls are TRBV7-2 and TRBJ2-7, with a weak D call TRBD2 (6 bases). CDR1 is SGHTA, CDR2 FQGNSA, per germline. Trimming took off 6 bases at V and 5 bases at J, with 14 bases between the two ends. CDR3 length equals 13 residues. CDR3 nucleotide sequence: TGTGCCAGCAGTGAACGAGGAGGGGACGAGCAGTACTTC. This gives the protein CASSERGGDEQYF.

This clone has more than one count but fewer than ten. The chain joins TRBV6-5 to TRBJ2-3; weak D call: TRBD2 (6 bases). CDR3 length: 15 residues. Deletions cut 2 bases from V and 3 bases from J, with 12 bases between. Germline loops: CDR1 MNHEY, CDR2 SVGAGI. The CDR3 bases are TGTGCCAGCAGTTACGGAGGACTATTTACAGATACGCAGTATTTT. It translates to CASSYGGLFTDTQYF.

The rearrangement uses TRBV7-3 and TRBJ2-1, with TRBD2 identical over 9 bases. Germline V gene data show CDR1 as SGHTA and CDR2 as FQGTGA. Unmatched junction bases numbered 11, after V lost 5 bases and J lost 6 bases. The CDR3 extends over 16 amino acids. CDR3 protein: CASSPDSGSVGNEQFF. The CDR3, as DNA: TGTGCCAGCAGCCCTGATAGCGGGAGCGTCGGCAATGAGCAGTTCTTC.

The chain recombines TRBV7-2 with TRBJ1-1; 10 bases align to TRBD1. This CDR3 has 14 residues. V gave up 4 bases and J gave up 8 bases; unmatched junction bases: 7. Germline-derived CDR1 and CDR2 are SGHTA and FQGNSA. The CDR3 is CASSSRTGGLEAFF. CDR3 bases: TGTGCCAGCAGCTCGAGGACAGGGGGGTTAGAAGCTTTCTTT. The whole variable domain, filled in from reference TRBV7-2 and TRBJ1-1, reads GAGVSQSPSNKVTEKGKDVELRCDPISGHTALYWYRQSLGQGLEFLIYFQGNSAPDKSGLPSDRFSAERTGGSVSTLTIQRTQQEDSAVYLCASSSRTGGLEAFFGQGTRLTVV.

This clone was recorded only once. The chain combines TRBV1 with TRBJ2-1; the table's D call, TRBD2, has no DNA check behind it. TRBV1 is a pseudogene locus. The CDR3 is 14 residues long. CDR3 protein: CTSSQRLAGGLQFF. DNA of the CDR3: TGCACCAGCAGCCAGCGACTAGCGGGAGGTTTGCAGTTCTTC.

DNA of the CDR3: TGTGCCAGCACCGAGGCAGGCACAGATACGCAGTATTTT. This translates into CASTEAGTDTQYF. This rearrangement joins TRBV5-6 to TRBJ2-3; D unclear. The V gene lost 6 bases and the J gene lost 1 base, with 9 bases spanning the gap. This CDR3 is built from 13 residues. Germline V CDR1 and CDR2: SGHDT, YYEEEE.

The gene calls are TRBV9 and TRBJ2-5; 8 positions match TRBD1. The J call may not be correct, given that the DNA end is closer to TRBJ2-7. This CDR3 region has 15 residues. In germline, CDR1 is SGDLS, CDR2 YYNGEE. CDR3 DNA sequence: TGTGCCAGCAGCGTAGATCCCCAGGGGGCTTACGAGCAGTACTTC. This gives the protein CASSVDPQGAYEQYF.

The chain recombines TRBV5-1 with TRBJ2-3; 8 nucleotides line up with TRBD1. The CDR3 extends over 15 amino acids. Germline CDR1 is SGHRS and CDR2 is YFSETQ. The J segment lost 5 bases and the V segment lost 4 bases, leaving 9 bases of the junction unmatched. In DNA form, the CDR3 reads TGCGCCAGCAGCATAACAGACAGGGGAATAGATACGCAGTATTTT. Translation: CASSITDRGIDTQYF. The entire variable domain, with the rest obtained from reference TRBV5-1 and TRBJ2-3, is as follows: KAGVTQTPRYLIKTRGQQVTLSCSPISGHRSVSWYQQTPGQGLQFLFEYFSETQRNKGNFPGRFSGRQFSNSRSEMNVSTLELGDSALYLCASSITDRGIDTQYFGPGTRLTVL.

The gene calls are TRBV27 and TRBJ1-3; 7 bases map to TRBD1. Germline trimming cut 4 bases from V and 1 base from J; bases unmatched to any gene: 4. CDR3 length: 15 amino acids. CDR1 and CDR2 from the germline V gene are MNHEY and SMNVEV (reference sequence). CDR3: CASSSRQGSGNTIYF. The CDR3 DNA reads as TGTGCCAGCAGTTCTCGACAGGGTTCTGGAAACACCATATATTTT.